The clone carrying this T cell receptor (beta chain) appeared a few times. The sample originates from a study of blood T cells in healthy people across ages. The germline CDR1 and CDR2 sequences are MDHEN and SYDVKM. The length of the CDR3 is 13 residues. V lost 7 bases to trimming and J lost 0 bases, with 9 bases between them. Healthy Russian Caucasian donors spanned ages about 6 to 100 years. It was with a sample-barcoded 5' primer and a J-beta primer mix that a second PCR of roughly 7 to 11 cycles was run. From the 5' RACE reads, TCRdb called clonotypes with MiXCR, one entry per CDR3 protein. The sample consists of approximately 490,000 distinct CDR3 sequences, around 24% of them appearing once. These data also featured in a second study, about T cells of mothers and their children. According to that study: Healthy Caucasian mothers, a few in number, and their six children were the donors.

J is TRBJ2-5 and V is TRBV28; D unresolved. The clonotype comes from a boy aged 5-17 years in good health. Material: blood. In DNA form, the CDR3 reads TGTGCCAGCATGCAAGGAAACCAAGAGACCCAGTACTTC. This encodes CASMQGNQETQYF.